Sequencing of this TCR beta chain was carried out in a study of blood T cells in healthy people across ages (dated by TCRdb to the mid-2010s). A note on the overall study: Template switching captured roughly one uniquely barcoded TCR beta cDNA molecule per two T cells in model experiments. To track age-related changes in TCR beta repertoire diversity, the study relied on deep sequencing normalized with unique cDNA molecular identifiers. Donors were grouped into four age groups: young (average about 15 years), middle-aged (39), aged (about 60) and long-lived (approximately 75). To avoid experimental bias, donors of different ages were distributed randomly across sequencing lanes. The study analyzed two additional independent replicas of 1 million unique cDNA reads from the same blood draw for two donors, one aged 18 to 29 and one aged 80 or older.

As for this clonotype: Its antigen is currently not known. One base away there is no much larger clone; base qualities are not given.

What the work shows at the level of the full study, not this receptor alone: Estimates of total diversity based on one million sequenced T cells were regarded as lower bounds and as underestimates. Observed TCR beta diversity per million T cells fell roughly linearly with age, and a significant reduction was already apparent by age around 44. Since profiling was done on bulk unsorted PBMCs, naive and antigen-experienced compartments could not be conclusively compared. Compared with the aged group, more naive CD4+ T cells, fewer expanded clones and increased TCR diversity were shown by the long-lived group, suggesting age selection. Observed TCR beta diversity correlated strongly with the percentage of naive T cells measured by flow cytometry. Because the CMV infection status of the donors was unknown, age-related changes in expanded clonotypes may potentially have been confounded.

The library was produced with 5' RACE. The sequencing machine was an Illumina HiSeq 2500. The second PCR ran for roughly 7 to 11 cycles and used a J-beta primer mix along with a sample-barcoded 5' primer. Each TCR beta cDNA molecule received a unique molecular identifier from a template-switch 5' adaptor carrying 12 random nucleotides. At least 2.5 million CDR3-containing paired-end reads were obtained from each sample. The Mint cDNA synthesis kit, primed by a TRBC-specific oligonucleotide, was used to synthesize first-strand cDNA from all RNA. Following uracil-DNA glycosylase treatment, all cDNA underwent a first 18-cycle PCR with the universal primers M1SS and BC2_uni_R. The source study handled its data this way. Each sample was normalized by randomly selecting 1 million high-quality reads, each carrying a distinct molecular identifier. Reads with shared molecular identifiers were discarded instead of being binned into consensus sequences. MiTCR, run with a Q25 quality threshold and the strictest error-elimination algorithm, handled CDR3 identification, clonotype clustering and error correction. Lower-bound total TCR beta diversity was estimated with a nonparametric unseen species model using Euler transformation. The raw public data were reprocessed by TCRdb itself: fastp quality trimming at Q25, MiXCR clonotype calling, in-frame beta chains only. Here each entry gathers all rows of one CDR3 protein and keeps the most common genes and DNA. The V and J calls shown here were made by TCRdb, not taken from the authors' results. The sample table holds about 570,000 distinct CDR3 sequences, of which 25% to 30% were seen once. The ten most abundant clones make up 15% to 20% of the sample.

Systemically healthy Caucasian individuals from Russia, around 39 in total and aged roughly 6 to 100 years, were included as donors. About 9.1 milliliters of peripheral blood were collected from each donor into EDTA-treated Vacutainer tubes. PBMCs were isolated by Ficoll-Paque density-gradient centrifugation, with at least 7 million obtained per sample. Total RNA was extracted from PBMCs with Trizol reagent, with at least 5.5 micrograms obtained per sample. For every donor, flow cytometry on a PBMC aliquot measured the percentage of naive CD45RAhigh/CD27high T cells. Sequenced: blood. The sequence was collected from a woman in her 70s in good health.

The nucleotide sequence is given as TGTGCCAGCAGCCCCACCCCGGGACTAGCGGGCGGGGAGCAGTACTTC. This gives the protein CASSPTPGLAGGEQYF. The receptor chain draws on TRBV7-3 and TRBJ2-5; the central 12 bases match TRBD2. The CDR3 measures 16 amino acids from cysteine to phenylalanine. Only the CDR3 DNA is retained, 48 bases long and in frame from the first base. The germline V gene sets CDR1 to SGHTA and CDR2 to FQGTGA. V is pruned by 5 bases and J by 11 bases, leaving 15 bases of the junction without a gene match.